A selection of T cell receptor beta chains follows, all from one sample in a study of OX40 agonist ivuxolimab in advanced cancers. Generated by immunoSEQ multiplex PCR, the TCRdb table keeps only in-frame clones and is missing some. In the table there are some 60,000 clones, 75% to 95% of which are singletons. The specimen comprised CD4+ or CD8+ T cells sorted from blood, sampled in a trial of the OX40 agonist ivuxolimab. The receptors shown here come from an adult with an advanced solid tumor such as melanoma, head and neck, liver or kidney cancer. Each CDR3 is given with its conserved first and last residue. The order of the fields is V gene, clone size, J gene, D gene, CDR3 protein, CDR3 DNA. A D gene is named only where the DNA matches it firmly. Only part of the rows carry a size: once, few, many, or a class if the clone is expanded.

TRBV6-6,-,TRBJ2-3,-,CASNQGSWVDTQYF,TGTGCCAGCAACCAGGGATCCTGGGTAGATACGCAGTATTTT
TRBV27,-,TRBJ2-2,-,CASSSSGFGELFF,TGTGCCAGCAGTTCGTCAGGGTTCGGGGAGCTGTTTTTT
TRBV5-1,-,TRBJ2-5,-,CASSLQQETQYF,TGCGCCAGCAGTTTACAGCAAGAGACCCAGTACTTC
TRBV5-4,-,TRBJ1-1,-,CASSSTGYVGTEAFF,TGTGCCAGCAGCTCCACAGGGTACGTGGGGACTGAAGCTTTCTTT
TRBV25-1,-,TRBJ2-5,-,CASSETVPYQETQYF,TGTGCCAGCAGTGAAACGGTTCCGTACCAAGAGACCCAGTACTTC
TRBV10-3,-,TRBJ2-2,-,CAIKGYTNTGELFF,TGTGCCATCAAGGGGTACACGAACACCGGGGAGCTGTTTTTT
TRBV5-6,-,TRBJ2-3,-,CASSLKWTSTDTQYF,TGTGCCAGCAGCCTAAAATGGACCTCCACAGATACGCAGTATTTT
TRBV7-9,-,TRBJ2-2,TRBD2,CASSLPLRLAGNTGELFF,TGTGCCAGCAGCTTACCCCTCCGACTAGCGGGAAACACCGGGGAGCTGTTTTTT
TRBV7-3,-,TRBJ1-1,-,CASSSRDGRSAEAFF,TGTGCCAGCAGCTCCCGGGACGGGAGGTCGGCTGAAGCTTTCTTT
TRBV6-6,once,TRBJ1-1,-,CASSPYTEAFF,TGTGCCAGCAGCCCGTACACTGAAGCTTTCTTT
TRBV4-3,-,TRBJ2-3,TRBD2,CASSQVSGGRQYF,TGCGCCAGCAGCCAAGTCTCGGGCGGGAGGCAGTATTTT
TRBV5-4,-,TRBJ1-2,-,CASSWLVNRDSDGYTF,TGTGCCAGCAGCTGGCTCGTGAACAGGGATTCTGATGGCTACACCTTC
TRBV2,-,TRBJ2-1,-,CASSEGPTNEQFF,TGTGCCAGCAGTGAGGGACCCACAAATGAGCAGTTCTTC
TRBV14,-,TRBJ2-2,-,CASSPRVYTGELFF,TGTGCCAGCAGCCCCAGGGTTTACACCGGGGAGCTGTTTTTT
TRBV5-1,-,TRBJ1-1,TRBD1,CASSLVGQAINTEAFF,TGCGCCAGCAGCTTGGTTGGACAGGCCATTAACACTGAAGCTTTCTTT
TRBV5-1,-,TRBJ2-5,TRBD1,CASSRDRGEETQYF,TGCGCCAGCAGCCGGGACAGGGGGGAAGAGACCCAGTACTTC
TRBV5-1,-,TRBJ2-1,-,CASSLEVGAHNEQFF,TGCGCCAGCAGCTTGGAGGTGGGAGCCCACAATGAGCAGTTCTTC
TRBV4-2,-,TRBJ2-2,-,CASSQDANTGELFF,TGTGCCAGCAGCCAAGACGCGAACACCGGGGAGCTGTTTTTT
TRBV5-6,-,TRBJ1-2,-,CASSPGRLNYGYTF,TGTGCCAGCAGCCCGGGACGCTTAAACTATGGCTACACCTTC
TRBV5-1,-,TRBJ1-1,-,CASSYGGGNTEAFF,TGCGCCAGCAGCTACGGTGGCGGAAACACTGAAGCTTTCTTT
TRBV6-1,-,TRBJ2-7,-,CASSVSAVLTYEQYF,TGTGCCAGCAGTGTTTCGGCGGTGCTAACCTACGAGCAGTACTTC
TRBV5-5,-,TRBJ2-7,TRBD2,CASTATSAQAHEQYF,TGTGCCAGCACGGCGACTAGCGCACAAGCCCACGAGCAGTACTTC
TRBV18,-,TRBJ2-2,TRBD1,CASSPGQGAVDGELFF,TGTGCCAGCTCACCGGGACAGGGGGCAGTTGACGGGGAGCTGTTTTTT
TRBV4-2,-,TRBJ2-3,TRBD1,CASRGQGALTDTQYF,TGTGCCAGCAGGGGACAGGGGGCCCTCACAGATACGCAGTATTTT
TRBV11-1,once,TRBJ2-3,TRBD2,CASSFRGGTDTQYF,TGTGCCAGCAGCTTTCGGGGGGGCACAGATACGCAGTATTTT
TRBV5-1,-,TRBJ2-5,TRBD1,CASSLAPTDRGSETQYF,TGCGCCAGCAGCTTGGCACCTACCGACAGGGGGAGTGAGACCCAGTACTTC
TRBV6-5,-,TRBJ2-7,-,CASSYSKETYEQYF,TGTGCCAGCAGTTACTCGAAGGAAACCTACGAGCAGTACTTC
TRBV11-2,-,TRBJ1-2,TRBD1,CASSLGVGGGYGYTF,TGTGCCAGCAGCTTAGGAGTAGGGGGCGGCTATGGCTACACCTTC
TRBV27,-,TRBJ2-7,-,CASKQEEINDEQYF,TGTGCCAGCAAACAAGAGGAGATCAACGACGAGCAGTACTTC
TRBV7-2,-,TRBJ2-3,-,CASSWDWSTDTQYF,TGTGCCAGCAGCTGGGACTGGAGCACAGATACGCAGTATTTT
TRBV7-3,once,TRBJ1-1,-,CASSSLGPNTEAFF,TGTGCCAGCAGTTCGCTGGGCCCGAACACTGAAGCTTTCTTT
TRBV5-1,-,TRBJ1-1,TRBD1,CASSSMTGSPEAFF,TGCGCCAGCAGCTCCATGACAGGGAGCCCCGAAGCTTTCTTT
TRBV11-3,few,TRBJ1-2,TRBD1,CASSTAGTGIYGYTF,TGTGCCAGCAGCACCGCCGGGACAGGGATCTATGGCTACACCTTC
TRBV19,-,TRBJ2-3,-,CASSRRVPLKYF,TGTGCCAGTAGTAGGCGGGTCCCGTTAAAGTATTTT
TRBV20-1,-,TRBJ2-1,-,CSALLDEQFF,TGCAGTGCTTTACTTGATGAGCAGTTCTTC
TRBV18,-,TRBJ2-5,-,CASSPSDGKETQYF,TGTGCCAGCTCACCATCCGACGGAAAAGAGACCCAGTACTTC
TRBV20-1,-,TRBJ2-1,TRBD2,CSARPGGEQFF,TGCAGTGCTAGACCGGGGGGGGAACAGTTCTTC
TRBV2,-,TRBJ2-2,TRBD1,CASRAGTANTGELFF,TGTGCCAGCAGAGCCGGGACAGCGAACACCGGGGAGCTGTTTTTT
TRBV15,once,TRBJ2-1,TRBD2,CATSRDEGRLAGGSSYNEQFF,TGTGCCACCAGCAGAGACGAAGGAAGGCTAGCGGGGGGGAGCTCCTACAATGAGCAGTTCTTC
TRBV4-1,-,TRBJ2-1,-,CASSQDQRESTYNEQFF,TGCGCCAGCAGCCAAGATCAACGGGAGTCCACCTACAATGAGCAGTTCTTC
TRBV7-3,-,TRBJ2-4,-,CASSPRGGPAKNIQYF,TGTGCCAGCAGCCCGAGGGGGGGCCCAGCCAAAAACATTCAGTACTTC
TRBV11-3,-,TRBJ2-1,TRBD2,CASSLVKLAGYNEQFF,TGTGCCAGCAGCTTAGTAAAGCTAGCGGGATACAATGAGCAGTTCTTC
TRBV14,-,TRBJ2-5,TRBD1,CASSQHRGQGTQYF,TGTGCCAGCAGCCAGCACAGGGGGCAGGGGACCCAGTACTTC
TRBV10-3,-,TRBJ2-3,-,CAISASTDTQYF,TGTGCCATCAGTGCTAGCACAGATACGCAGTATTTT